This TCR beta chain was profiled in a study of blood T cell repertoires in COVID-19. Study summary: Samples representing acute and convalescent COVID-19 were sourced from the United States, Italy and Spain. In each case, the material was cDNA or gDNA derived from T cells, B-cell-depleted T cells, or PBMCs.

Trimming left V 3 bases short and J 1 base short, with 16 bases between. This CDR3 contains 17 residues. In germline, CDR1 is MNHEY, CDR2 SMNVEV (reference sequence). Generated by immunoSEQ multiplex PCR, the TCRdb table keeps only in-frame clones and is missing some. The sample holds around 70,000 clones, 88% seen once. V gene TRBV27 combines with J gene TRBJ1-3; TRBD1 might be the D (5 bases). The sample comprised peripheral blood. This receptor was taken from a woman of 80 years or more with active or convalescent COVID-19. CDR3 amino acids: CASSFGHPIYSGNTIYF. The CDR3 nucleotides are TGTGCCAGCAGTTTTGGACACCCAATTTATTCTGGAAACACCATATATTTT.